The rows below give T cell receptor beta chains drawn from one sample of a study of beta chain features in type 1 diabetes. Generated by immunoSEQ multiplex PCR, the TCRdb table keeps only in-frame clones and is missing some. There are under 250,000 clones in the sample; roughly 15% occur only once, and around 0.03% lies in the top ten. Sample: naive CD4+ T cells from blood. These receptors originate from a woman in her thirties or forties in good health. CDR3s include the opening cysteine and the closing phenylalanine or tryptophan.

V gene: TRBV7-2
J gene: TRBJ2-7
CDR3 protein: CASSSTGQEFYEQYF

V gene: TRBV27
J gene: TRBJ2-5
CDR3 protein: CASRISRASGETQYF

V gene: TRBV7-2
J gene: TRBJ2-3
CDR3 protein: CASSLGGGSTQYF

V gene: TRBV28
J gene: TRBJ2-2
CDR3 protein: CASSRPGTGSSTGELFF

V gene: TRBV21-1
J gene: TRBJ1-2
CDR3 protein: CASSKPARGNYGYTF

V gene: TRBV18
J gene: TRBJ2-2
CDR3 protein: CASSPLGLGGTGELFF

V gene: TRBV5-6
J gene: TRBJ2-5
CDR3 protein: CASSSQRGPLETQYF

V gene: TRBV7-2
J gene: TRBJ2-5
CDR3 protein: CASGGQRQETQYF

V gene: TRBV7-9
J gene: TRBJ2-7
CDR3 protein: CASSPRDRGYEQYF

V gene: TRBV7-8
J gene: TRBJ1-4
CDR3 protein: CASSTHRVQENHGSQKLFF

V gene: TRBV7-2
J gene: TRBJ2-5
CDR3 protein: CASSTTGLETQYF

V gene: TRBV7-2
J gene: TRBJ1-1
CDR3 protein: CASRLQGALNTEAFF

V gene: TRBV7-2
J gene: TRBJ2-3
CDR3 protein: CASSLGTGSGNTQYF

V gene: TRBV5-4
J gene: TRBJ2-7
CDR3 protein: CASSLLTSTKYSYEQYF

V gene: TRBV4-3
J gene: TRBJ2-7
CDR3 protein: CASSQVGQGGHEQYF

V gene: TRBV7-2
J gene: TRBJ2-4
CDR3 protein: CASSLNPRLAGLAKNIQYF

V gene: TRBV7-2
J gene: TRBJ2-1
CDR3 protein: CASSRPGQGVASSYNEQFF

V gene: TRBV7-2
J gene: TRBJ2-5
CDR3 protein: CASSHPRGGVGETQYF

V gene: TRBV5-1
J gene: TRBJ2-7
CDR3 protein: CASSPLDRGNAYEQYF

V gene: TRBV7-8
J gene: TRBJ2-7
CDR3 protein: CASSLGAAGSYEQYF

V gene: TRBV25-1
J gene: TRBJ2-3
CDR3 protein: CASSPTGFPRTDTQYF

V gene: TRBV19
J gene: TRBJ2-2
CDR3 protein: CASSRFGELFF

V gene: TRBV7-8
J gene: TRBJ2-1
CDR3 protein: CASSSSNEQFF

V gene: TRBV6-1
J gene: TRBJ2-5
CDR3 protein: CASSEGTYQETQYF

V gene: TRBV9
J gene: TRBJ2-5
CDR3 protein: CASSVGGSGGVMETQYF

V gene: TRBV7-9
J gene: TRBJ2-2
CDR3 protein: CASSRNPIAGELFF

V gene: TRBV7-6
J gene: TRBJ2-5
CDR3 protein: CASSPAGIWQETQYF

V gene: TRBV2
J gene: TRBJ1-6
CDR3 protein: CARRKGQPKSSYNSPLHF

V gene: TRBV5-4
J gene: TRBJ2-5
CDR3 protein: CASSPPRGGVGETQYF

V gene: TRBV2
J gene: TRBJ2-4
CDR3 protein: CASSLPGFTKNIQYF

V gene: TRBV20-1
J gene: TRBJ1-2
CDR3 protein: CGRQFNYGYTF

V gene: TRBV2
J gene: TRBJ1-1
CDR3 protein: CASSAGVTEAFF

V gene: TRBV6-1
J gene: TRBJ1-6
CDR3 protein: CASSQLFGSPLHF

V gene: TRBV11-3
J gene: TRBJ2-7
CDR3 protein: CASSLGTGNTYEQYF

V gene: TRBV27
J gene: TRBJ1-2
CDR3 protein: CASSLDRVYGYTF

V gene: TRBV5-1
J gene: TRBJ1-1
CDR3 protein: CASCQGRPESPDRAREAFF

V gene: TRBV6-5
J gene: TRBJ2-5
CDR3 protein: CAIPRTSGGEKTQYF

V gene: TRBV4-3
J gene: TRBJ1-2
CDR3 protein: CASSPPEAGGYGYTF

V gene: TRBV6-5
J gene: TRBJ2-5
CDR3 protein: CASSFRQGRLKTQYF

V gene: TRBV18
J gene: TRBJ2-5
CDR3 protein: CASSPSAGGARQETQYF

V gene: TRBV2
J gene: TRBJ2-7
CDR3 protein: CASIYVRAGYEQYF

V gene: TRBV12-5
J gene: TRBJ2-3
CDR3 protein: CASGLVQLAGGADTQYF

V gene: TRBV2
J gene: TRBJ2-2
CDR3 protein: CASIEAPAGSTGELFF

V gene: TRBV4-3
J gene: TRBJ1-2
CDR3 protein: CASSQALGQGPYGYTF

V gene: TRBV6-6
J gene: TRBJ1-1
CDR3 protein: CASSSVTGNTEAFF

V gene: TRBV2
J gene: TRBJ1-1
CDR3 protein: CASRSQGNTEAFF

V gene: TRBV7-9
J gene: TRBJ1-3
CDR3 protein: CASSTLGQGAGNTIYF

V gene: TRBV6-1
J gene: TRBJ1-1
CDR3 protein: CASSEAYGGRTEAFF

V gene: TRBV7-2
J gene: TRBJ2-2
CDR3 protein: CASSPGLAGDTGELFF

V gene: TRBV29-1
J gene: TRBJ1-2
CDR3 protein: CSGDREGGYTF

V gene: TRBV29-1
J gene: TRBJ1-2
CDR3 protein: CSAETQGGYGYTF

V gene: TRBV7-2
J gene: TRBJ2-1
CDR3 protein: CASSLGGEKEQFF

V gene: TRBV5-6
J gene: TRBJ1-5
CDR3 protein: CASSTLKGVNQPQHF

V gene: TRBV7-6
J gene: TRBJ2-5
CDR3 protein: CASSSEGETQYF

V gene: TRBV2
J gene: TRBJ2-3
CDR3 protein: CASSADYTDTQYF

V gene: TRBV7-6
J gene: TRBJ2-3
CDR3 protein: CASSLARTARTSTDTQYF

V gene: TRBV7-9
J gene: TRBJ2-3
CDR3 protein: CASSSFSTDTQYF

V gene: TRBV29-1
J gene: TRBJ2-7
CDR3 protein: CSGQGQGSYEQYF

V gene: TRBV9
J gene: TRBJ2-3
CDR3 protein: CASSGGTGGWDTQYF